This TCR beta chain was recovered during a study of a mutant IDH1 vaccine in newly diagnosed glioma listed by TCRdb under 2021. About the study as a whole: Across visits V03 through V10, patients got a total of eight vaccinations, given in weeks 1, 3, 5, 7, 11, 15, 19 and 23. In the chemotherapy-containing groups, vaccination started alongside temozolomide cycles, whereas in patients who had radiotherapy alone it started 4-6 weeks after radiotherapy. Of the roughly 34 treated patients, around 62% were male and 37.5% were female, and the mean age was 40.4 years. Prior to enrollment, standard therapy consisting of radiotherapy alone, temozolomide alone, or radiochemotherapy with temozolomide had been administered to patients, with the combination being received by most patients. Six visits were used for peripheral blood collection: V03 (baseline), V05, V07, V10, V12 and V13. For exploratory analyses, longitudinal TCRB deep sequencing was carried out in under 30 treated patients wherever samples were available.

This clone has just a few counts. Its antigen has not been determined. Qualities for individual bases were not recorded, and no much larger clone is one base off. Libraries were made using the immunoSEQ multiplex PCR assay. Following the manufacturer's protocol, the hsTCRB Kit was used to amplify rearranged TCR beta chain sequences. An Illumina MiSeq was used to sequence the TCRB libraries. From the authors' description of their analysis: Demultiplexing, trimming and gene mapping were performed with the kit vendor's proprietary platform. The source is immuneACCESS, and TCRdb retained only in-frame sequences with V and J called. Part of the clones is not carried over; for the studies checked, unresolved V genes explain less than half of this, and the remainder is unexplained. Clone size and the V and J calls come from that table; the DNA yielded D and trimming. Within this sample are 65,000 or so clones, with 70% to 90% of them counted one time only. The ten top clones hold over 4% of the sample.

The label giving this sample's time point can be read as: week 23, last vaccination. Each vaccine dose was 300 ug of a 20-mer mutant IDH1 peptide in Montanide, given subcutaneously with topical imiquimod. All donors had newly diagnosed IDH1-mutant astrocytomas of WHO grade 3 or 4 that showed loss of nuclear ATRX. The samples were drawn from NOA16, a multicentre, single-arm, open-label phase I trial in Germany that tested a mutant IDH1 peptide vaccine in humans for the first time. Genomic DNA for TCRB sequencing was extracted from EDTA blood using the DNeasy Blood and Tissue Kit. The paper as a whole reports these results and caveats: Availability determined which PBMC samples were chosen for TCRB deep sequencing. The authors stated that sample limitations prevented analyses of patient blood samples from being reproduced. Pseudoprogression appeared unrelated to alterations in the top peripheral T cell clonotypes detected by TCRB sequencing. Vaccine-induced immune responses across multiple MHC alleles were detected in over 85% of patients.

CDR1 SGHRS and CDR2 YFSETQ were looked up in the germline V gene. The junction carries 16 bases between V and J, which are trimmed by 4 bases and 0 bases respectively. The CDR3 runs 16 amino acids, cysteine and phenylalanine included. Of the read, only the CDR3 DNA is kept; its 48 bases are in frame from base 1. The sequence derives from a man aged 25 to 40 with glioma. The chain employs TRBV5-1 and TRBJ1-1; a weak D assignment points to TRBD1 (6 bases agree). Sample: PBMCs, taken from a glioma patient whose treatment included an IDH1 peptide vaccine. The bases are TGCGCCAGCAGCGTGGGCGACAGGCTTATGAACACTGAAGCTTTCTTT. Its product reads: CASSVGDRLMNTEAFF.